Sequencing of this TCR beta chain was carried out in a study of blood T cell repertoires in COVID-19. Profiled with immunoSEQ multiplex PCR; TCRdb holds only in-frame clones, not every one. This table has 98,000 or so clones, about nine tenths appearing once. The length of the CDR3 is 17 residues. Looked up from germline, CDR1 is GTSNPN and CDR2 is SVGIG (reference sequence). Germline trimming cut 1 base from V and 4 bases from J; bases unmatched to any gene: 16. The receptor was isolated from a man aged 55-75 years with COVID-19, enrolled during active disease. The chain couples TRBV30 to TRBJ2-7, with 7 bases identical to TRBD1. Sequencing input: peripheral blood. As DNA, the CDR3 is TGTGCCTGGAGTGGGCCCCGGACAGGCCAGAGGGGTTACGAGCAGTACTTC. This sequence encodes CAWSGPRTGQRGYEQYF.